What follows describes a single T cell receptor (beta chain). As yet, its antigen is unknown. This CDR3 comprises 16 residues. Germline CDR1 and CDR2: SEHNR and FQNEAQ (reference sequence). V shed 4 bases and J 1 base; nucleotides not matched to a gene: 5. Healthy donors had no documented immune events, such as infections, while sampled. Only in-frame clones appear in the TCRdb table, and some are missing; sequencing was by immunoSEQ multiplex PCR. The sample records 90,000 or so clones, about 88% being singletons. The data belong to a study of identifying expanded T cells in peripheral blood. Whole-study findings and limits: Over two and four weeks, about 15 and 19 clones changed, versus roughly 1.2 between replicates.

The sample was blood. This chain uses TRBV7-9 with TRBJ2-3; the match to TRBD2 covers 10 bases. The sequence derives from a person aged 18 to 70 in good health. Here the CDR3 DNA reads TGTGCCAGCAGCTCCCTCCTAGCGGGGGGCACAGATACGCAGTATTTT. This translates into CASSSLLAGGTDTQYF.